The 9 T cell receptor beta chains below were found in one sample sequenced in a study of shared clonotypes between healthy human individuals. CD45RO-negative, CCR7-positively selected cells formed the naive CD8 fraction, excluding terminally differentiated effector memory CD45RA+ cells. Using immunoSEQ multiplex PCR, the repertoire was profiled, and TCRdb retains in-frame clones only, with some absent. Among hundreds of thousands of clones, 95% to 96% were seen once, and the ten largest hold 0.11%. The specimen was naive CD8+ T cells sorted from blood. These receptors were collected from a woman aged 25 to 45 in good health.

V and J are TRBV29-1 and TRBJ2-2, with D perhaps given as TRBD1 or TRBD2 (6 bases each). V lost 4 bases and J lost 6, with 12 bases in between. This CDR3 region has 13 residues. The V gene's germline CDR1 is SQVTM and CDR2 ANQGSEA. The CDR3 sequence is CSVVGGIAGELFF. The DNA of the CDR3 is TGCAGCGTTGTCGGGGGCATAGCCGGGGAGCTGTTTTTT.

The chain uses TRBV2 and TRBJ1-1; tentatively, D is TRBD1 (6 bases). Germline V gene sequence: CDR1 SNHLY, CDR2 FYNNEI. The CDR3 consists of 14 residues. V shed 4 bases and J shed 4 bases, with 13 bases lying between them. CDR3 sequence: CASSVGGQSTEAFF. The CDR3 DNA is TGTGCCAGCAGTGTGGGCGGACAGAGCACTGAAGCTTTCTTT.

The genes are TRBV7-8 and TRBJ2-3, with 7 nucleotides matching TRBD1. V lost 7 bases to trimming and J lost 4 bases; unmatched junction nucleotides: 8. The CDR3 length is 14 residues. Germline V gene sequence: CDR1 SGHVS, CDR2 FQNEAQ. The CDR3 spells CASTDYRGADTQYF. CDR3 nucleotide sequence: TGTGCCAGCACCGACTACAGGGGCGCAGATACGCAGTATTTT.

This clone came up once. The V and J genes are TRBV2 and TRBJ1-2, with D unclear. Germline V gene data show CDR1 as SNHLY and CDR2 as FYNNEI. The CDR3 is made up of 14 amino acids. Trimming removed 1 base at V and 4 bases at J, with 10 bases between. The CDR3 protein is CASSEGEVPYGYTF. CDR3 DNA: TGTGCCAGCAGTGAAGGGGAGGTTCCCTATGGCTACACCTTC.

The chain is built from TRBV5-4 and TRBJ2-5, with a possible D match to TRBD1 (5 bases). The germline V and J ends were trimmed by 0 bases and 4 bases, with 19 bases remaining between them. The germline V gene encodes CDR1 SGHNT and CDR2 YYREEE (reference sequence). This CDR3 is built from 17 residues. The DNA of the CDR3 is TGTGCCAGCAGCTTGGCTGGTGAAGGGGTTTGGGGAGAGACCCAGTACTTC. It translates to CASSLAGEGVWGETQYF.

The rearrangement uses TRBV16 and TRBJ2-7; D unclear. Trimming took 1 base from V and 0 from J, leaving 10 bases between them. This CDR3 contains 15 residues. Per the germline V gene, CDR1 is KGHSY and CDR2 is FQNENV. CDR3 protein: CASSQWIGRSYEQYF. DNA of the CDR3: TGTGCCAGCAGCCAATGGATAGGCCGCTCCTACGAGCAGTACTTC.

The chain couples TRBV27 to TRBJ2-2, with 9 bases that match TRBD1. The CDR3 consists of 17 residues. Trimming removed 0 bases from V and 4 bases from J; junction bases left unmatched: 6. The germline V gene encodes CDR1 MNHEY and CDR2 SMNVEV (reference sequence). CDR3 in DNA: TGTGCCAGCAGTTTATCTAGGACAGGGGTGTTCACCGGGGAGCTGTTTTTT. It encodes CASSLSRTGVFTGELFF.

The chain carries TRBV4-2 and TRBJ1-5; a possible D gene is TRBD1 (6 bases). Germline CDR1 LGHNA, CDR2 YNFKEQ. Trimming stripped 1 base from V and 4 bases from J, with 11 bases between. The CDR3 loop spans 15 amino acids. DNA for the CDR3: TGTGCCAGCAGCCAAGCCGGGGGGCGTAATCAGCCCCAGCATTTT. Residues: CASSQAGGRNQPQHF.

The V and J genes are TRBV11-3 and TRBJ1-2; 8 bases map to TRBD1. CDR1 and CDR2 (germline): SGHNT, YENEEA. J gave up 4 bases and V 5 bases, and 9 bases lay outside the gene matches. The CDR3 is 15 amino acids. CDR3 sequence: CASSVLQGVGYGYTF. The CDR3 nucleotides read TGTGCCAGCAGCGTGTTACAGGGGGTCGGCTATGGCTACACCTTC.